This passage covers 12 T cell receptor beta chains from one sample sequenced in a study of post-analysis software for immune sequencing data. The authors incorporated unique molecular identifiers into the TCR beta cDNA libraries. A single record per CDR3 protein comes from TCRdb applying MiXCR to the PCR reads. The repertoire has roughly 670,000 distinct CDR3 sequences, roughly three fifths of them found once; the top ten carry roughly 12%. General study results and limits: Controls had lower frequencies than patients of 4 or 5 TRBV segments, which included TRBV5-6, TRBV5-1 and TRBV20-1.

Antigens of these TCRs are unknown. Sequenced input: blood. These receptors all come from a girl aged 2 to 9 with multiple sclerosis.

The rearrangement uses TRBV12-3 or TRBV12-4 and TRBJ2-5, with 7 bases matching TRBD2. J was trimmed by 6 bases and V by 3 bases; bases with no gene match: 10. This CDR3 is built from 15 residues. Written as DNA, the CDR3 is TGTGCCAGCAGTTTGTCCTCTAGCGGAGGGAAGACCCAGTACTTC. Residues: CASSLSSSGGKTQYF.

The CDR3 spells CASSPAGDYNEQYF. The CDR3 DNA sequence: TGCGCCAGCAGCCCAGCGGGGGATTACAATGAGCAGTACTTC. V and J are TRBV4-1 and TRBJ2-1, with 8 bases fitting TRBD2. The J call could be wrong; TRBJ2-7 is a better fit for the DNA end. The CDR3 runs to 14 residues. The V gene's germline CDR1 is MGHRA and CDR2 YSYEKL.

The V and J genes are TRBV12-3 or TRBV12-4 and TRBJ2-1, with D perhaps matching TRBD2 (6 bases). The length of the CDR3 is 12 residues. The V end lost 6 bases, the J end lost 9 bases, and 12 bases lay between the germline ends. For the CDR3, the DNA is TGTGCCAGCAGATTGGAGGGAGGTGAGCAGTTCTTC. Protein product: CASRLEGGEQFF.

The CDR3, as DNA: TGTGCCAGCAGCTTAGGGGCGGAGACTAGCACAGATACGCAGTATTTT. Protein: CASSLGAETSTDTQYF. The chain is built from TRBV11-2 and TRBJ2-3; D is uncertain. Deletions cut 1 base from V and 0 bases from J, with 11 bases between. From germline, CDR1 is SGHAT and CDR2 FQNNGV. This CDR3 contains 16 residues.

The chain couples TRBV6-1 to TRBJ1-2, with TRBD1 as a possible D gene (5 bases). Deletions cut 5 bases from V and 4 bases from J, with 26 bases between. CDR1 is MNHNS, CDR2 SASEGT, per germline. The CDR3 covers 18 residues. CDR3 bases: TGTGCCAGCAGTCCCCATTGGGGGGGGAGAGCCAATGGCTATGGCTACACCTTC. Translated, it gives CASSPHWGGRANGYGYTF.

The V call is TRBV11-2, the J call TRBJ2-1; D possibly uses TRBD1 or TRBD2 (5 bases each). CDR1 is SGHAT and CDR2 is FQNNGV in the germline V gene. This CDR3 is built from 13 residues. Trimming pared 3 bases from V and 13 bases from J, leaving 16 bases between. The CDR3 sequence: CASSLGRVETQFF. As DNA, the CDR3 is TGTGCCAGCAGCTTGGGACGGGTCGAGACCCAGTTCTTC.

The V and J genes are TRBV12-3 or TRBV12-4 and TRBJ2-5, with D possibly matching TRBD2 (6 bases). The CDR3 runs to 15 residues. The V end was cut by 6 bases, the J end by 6 bases, with 20 bases between. The CDR3: CASSPGTLAGKTQYF. The CDR3 DNA is TGTGCCAGCAGCCCGGGGACCTTGGCGGGAAAGACCCAGTACTTC.

The rearrangement links TRBV29-1 to TRBJ2-1, with 13 bases aligning to TRBD2. This CDR3 comprises 14 residues. From germline, CDR1 is SQVTM and CDR2 ANQGSEA. V lost 6 bases to trimming and J lost 9 bases; unmatched junction nucleotides: 8. For the CDR3, the DNA is TGCAGCGTCCGGACTAGCGGGAGTTTCGGTGAGCAGTTCTTC. Its protein product is CSVRTSGSFGEQFF.

The chain links TRBV20-1 to TRBJ1-1, with 9 bases lining up with TRBD1. The CDR3 is made up of 14 amino acids. From germline, CDR1 is DFQATT and CDR2 SNEGSKA (reference sequence). V shed 2 bases, J shed 6 bases, and the junction held 7 bases outside the gene matches. CDR3 nucleotide sequence: TGCAGTGCTAGAACTAGACAGGGGGACCCTGAAGCTTTCTTT. This encodes CSARTRQGDPEAFF.

There are a few counts of this clonotype. This chain joins TRBV20-1 and TRBJ2-7; 7 positions match TRBD1. The DNA matches TRBJ2-5 better at its end, which makes the J call doubtful. Germline values: CDR1 DFQATT, CDR2 SNEGSKA (reference sequence). This CDR3 comprises 15 residues. The CDR3 sequence is CSAPVATGSGETQYF. CDR3 nucleotides: TGCAGTGCTCCCGTTGCGACAGGGTCTGGGGAGACCCAGTACTTC.

The sample holds a few counts of this clonotype. This chain joins TRBV4-3 and TRBJ2-1, with D possibly TRBD1 on 6 matching bases. This CDR3 contains 17 residues. V lost 0 bases and J 5 bases, leaving 17 bases between the germline ends. Germline V CDR1 and CDR2: LGHNA, YSLEER. The CDR3 sequence: CASSQDVGQRANNEQFF. CDR3 nucleotides: TGCGCCAGCAGCCAAGACGTTGGACAGCGCGCCAACAATGAGCAGTTCTTC.

The chain uses TRBV20-1 and TRBJ2-1; weak D call: TRBD2 (5 bases). With 1 base removed from V and 5 bases from J, the gap between germline ends came to 15 bases. CDR3 length equals 15 residues. Germline V lookup: CDR1 DFQATT, CDR2 SNEGSKA (reference sequence). The DNA for the CDR3 is TGCAGTGCTAGAGTCCGGGATCGCATACACAATGAGCAGTTCTTC. Its translation: CSARVRDRIHNEQFF.